The 22 T cell receptor beta chains in this list originate from one sample, sequenced in a study of cytomegalovirus exposure and HLA in healthy donors. Vbeta (60) and Jbeta (13) primers were used in the PCR. Sequencing used immunoSEQ multiplex PCR; TCRdb keeps in-frame clones, though not all of them. Here the sample spans around 180,000 clones, about three quarters being singletons. Sequences were obtained from PBMCs. Receptors were obtained from a girl between 5 and 17 years old in good health and CMV-seronegative.

This clone was observed a few times. The chain carries TRBV2 and TRBJ1-2; D may be TRBD1 (5 bases). Germline V lookup: CDR1 SNHLY, CDR2 FYNNEI. The CDR3 has 11 residues. CDR3 region: CATQGDNGYTF. CDR3 in DNA: TGTGCGACCCAGGGCGATAATGGCTACACCTTC. The full variable domain, with the rest looked up from reference TRBV2 and TRBJ1-2, is EPEVTQTPSHQVTQMGQEVILRCVPISNHLYFYWYRQILGQKVEFLVSFYNNEISEKSEIFDDQFSVERPDGSNFTLKIRSTKLEDSAMYFCATQGDNGYTFGSGTRLTVV.

In the case of this clone: This same CDR3 is encoded by further DNA sequences in the sample. This chain uses TRBV5-1 with TRBJ1-5; 8 positions agree with TRBD1. Trimming removed 4 bases from V and 0 bases from J; junction bases left unmatched: 6. This CDR3 has 16 amino acids. The germline CDR1 and CDR2 sequences are SGHRS and YFSETQ. CDR3 loop: CASSPGTGNSNQPQHF. The CDR3 nucleotides read TGCGCCAGCAGCCCTGGGACAGGTAATAGCAATCAGCCCCAGCATTTT.

The CDR3 loop is CASSHTDSQYEQYF. For the CDR3, the DNA is TGTGCCAGCAGCCATACGGACAGCCAGTACGAGCAGTACTTC. This chain uses TRBV5-4 with TRBJ2-7, with D possibly being TRBD1 (6 bases). Germline V lookup: CDR1 SGHNT, CDR2 YYREEE (reference sequence). Deletions cut 4 bases from V and 4 bases from J, with 15 bases between. The CDR3 spans 14 residues.

The chain joins TRBV7-9 to TRBJ1-2; unclear D gene. This CDR3 has 13 residues. V was shortened by 2 bases and J by 8 bases, with 12 bases between the two germline ends. Looked up from germline, CDR1 is SEHNR and CDR2 is FQNEAQ (reference sequence). CDR3 bases: TGTGCCAGCAGCTTAAGCCAGCCACAGGGCTACACCTTC. Translated, it gives CASSLSQPQGYTF.

The rearrangement joins TRBV6-5 to TRBJ1-1, with D maybe TRBD1 (5 bases). Germline CDR1 is MNHEY and CDR2 is SVGAGI. The CDR3 extends over 14 amino acids. V shed 6 bases and J shed 5 bases, with 16 bases lying between them. The CDR3 bases are TGTGCCAGCAGCCAGTTAGGGGTTGGGACTGAAGCTTTCTTT. It specifies CASSQLGVGTEAFF.

This clone was detected a few times. The chain joins TRBV4-1 to TRBJ1-1, with 10 nucleotides matching TRBD1. CDR3 size: 14 residues. Germline lookup yields CDR1 MGHRA and CDR2 YSYEKL. Trimming took 5 bases from V and 5 from J; bases not matched to a gene: 5. The CDR3 nucleotides read TGCGCCAGCAGCATCGGACAGGGGGATACTGAAGCTTTCTTT. This sequence encodes CASSIGQGDTEAFF.

The J gene is TRBJ1-3, the V gene TRBV6-6; 10 bases agree with TRBD1. Germline V CDR1 and CDR2: MNHNY, SVGAGI (reference sequence). Germline trimming cut 6 bases from V and 3 bases from J; bases unmatched to any gene: 5. The CDR3 totals 15 residues. The DNA for the CDR3 is TGTGCCAGCAGCGACAGGGGGCGCGTTGGAAACACCATATATTTT. It is translated as CASSDRGRVGNTIYF.

V and J are TRBV27 and TRBJ2-5; 10 bases are a match to TRBD2. Germline CDR1 is MNHEY and CDR2 is SMNVEV (reference sequence). With V trimmed by 5 bases and J by 2 bases, 5 bases remained unmatched. CDR3 length equals 15 residues. The DNA of the CDR3 is TGTGCCAGCAGTGTGGGACTAGCGCGTCAAGAGACCCAGTACTTC. Amino acids: CASSVGLARQETQYF.

This clone was seen a few times. The chain recombines TRBV19 with TRBJ1-1; 9 nucleotides align to TRBD1. CDR1 and CDR2 from the germline V gene are LNHDA and SQIVND (reference sequence). V was pared by 6 bases and J by 0 bases, with 11 bases of the junction left unmatched. This CDR3 is 17 amino acids long. CDR3 sequence reads: CASRKYRGPVVNTEAFF. The CDR3 region has the DNA TGTGCCAGTAGAAAATACAGGGGGCCGGTGGTGAACACTGAAGCTTTCTTT.

The rearrangement joins TRBV7-9 to TRBJ1-4, with D perhaps matching TRBD1 (6 bases). Trimming stripped 5 bases from V and 8 bases from J, with 15 bases between. The CDR3 sequence is 14 residues long. Per the germline V gene, CDR1 is SEHNR and CDR2 is FQNEAQ (reference sequence). CDR3 coding DNA: TGTGCCAGCAGCCCCAGGGGAACGGGGGAAAAACTGTTTTTT. This sequence encodes CASSPRGTGEKLFF.

The chain has TRBV27 and TRBJ1-1, with unresolved D. The CDR3 covers 13 residues. Germline loops: CDR1 MNHEY, CDR2 SMNVEV (reference sequence). V was pared by 6 bases and J by 3 bases, with 11 bases between. As DNA, the CDR3 is TGTGCCAGCAGATACAGCAGCTACACTGAAGCTTTCTTT. This sequence encodes CASRYSSYTEAFF.

This clone was picked up a small number of times. The chain employs TRBV7-2 and TRBJ2-2; no reliable D call. The V gene's germline CDR1 is SGHTA and CDR2 FQGNSA. V was shortened by 3 bases and J by 0 bases, with 8 bases between the two germline ends. The CDR3 sequence is 15 residues long. CDR3 in DNA: TGTGCCAGCAGCTTTACCGGTCCGAACACCGGGGAGCTGTTTTTT. Protein: CASSFTGPNTGELFF.

The chain carries TRBV7-9 and TRBJ1-1; D call uncertain. This CDR3 comprises 12 residues. V was clipped by 6 bases and J by 7 bases, with 12 bases between them. Germline assignment: CDR1 SEHNR and CDR2 FQNEAQ (reference sequence). CDR3 nucleotide sequence: TGTGCCAGCAGTTCTCAGTTGGTTGAAGCTTTCTTT. Protein sequence: CASSSQLVEAFF.

The CDR3 spells CASSSHPTSGGASETQYF. The CDR3 nucleotides are TGTGCCAGCAGCTCCCACCCCACTAGCGGGGGGGCCTCGGAGACCCAGTACTTC. J is TRBJ2-5 and V is TRBV9; 13 bases align to TRBD2. The CDR3 length is 18 residues. The V segment lost 4 bases and the J segment 5 bases; nucleotides outside the gene matches: 14. The germline V gene encodes CDR1 SGDLS and CDR2 YYNGEE.

This clone has more than one count but fewer than ten. The rearrangement links TRBV7-3 to TRBJ2-5; 8 positions match TRBD1. The CDR3 contains 14 residues. The ends lost 5 bases at V and 5 bases at J; junction bases unmatched: 7. CDR1 is SGHTA and CDR2 is FQGTGA in the germline V gene. The CDR3 DNA reads as TGTGCCAGCAGCGCTTCAGGGGGCCGGGAGACCCAGTACTTC. Its translation is CASSASGGRETQYF.

The chain recombines TRBV5-1 with TRBJ2-1, with D perhaps matching TRBD1 (6 bases). V shed 3 bases and J shed 4 bases, with 11 bases lying between them. The germline gives CDR1 SGHRS, CDR2 YFSETQ. The CDR3 consists of 14 residues. CDR3 in DNA: TGCGCCAGCAGCTCCCCGGACAGATACAATGAGCAGTTCTTC. Its protein product is CASSSPDRYNEQFF.

This chain uses TRBV9 with TRBJ2-1; 7 bases align to TRBD1. Trimming cost V 0 bases and J 9 bases; bases outside gene matches: 6. This CDR3 comprises 14 residues. Germline loops: CDR1 SGDLS, CDR2 YYNGEE. The CDR3 nucleotides read TGTGCCAGCAGCGTAGCAGACAGGGTGCCTGAGCAGTTCTTC. This translates into CASSVADRVPEQFF.

V is TRBV29-1 and J is TRBJ2-5; D remains unclear. This CDR3 is built from 12 residues. The V and J ends lost 6 bases and 2 bases respectively, with 10 bases between them. Germline V gene lookup returns CDR1 SQVTM and CDR2 ANQGSEA. The CDR3 DNA follows: TGCAGCGTCCGAGACGGGCAAGAGACCCAGTACTTC. Translated, it gives CSVRDGQETQYF.

The V gene is TRBV5-4, the J gene TRBJ1-2, with TRBD1 matching 10 bases. The trim removed 1 base at V and 2 bases at J, leaving 8 bases unmatched. The CDR3 contains 17 residues. Germline V CDR1 and CDR2: SGHNT, YYREEE (reference sequence). CDR3 sequence reads: CASSLQLGQGLNYGYTF. The CDR3, as DNA: TGTGCCAGCAGCTTGCAACTGGGACAGGGGTTGAACTATGGCTACACCTTC.

CDR3 region: CASSSTAGATDTQYF. The CDR3 DNA reads TGTGCCAGCAGTTCAACAGCGGGGGCCACAGATACGCAGTATTTT. The chain uses TRBV6-5 and TRBJ2-3; TRBD2 agrees at 8 bases. The length of the CDR3 is 15 residues. The V and J ends lost 4 bases and 2 bases, in that order; junction bases with no gene match: 5. Germline CDR1 reads MNHEY; CDR2 reads SVGAGI.

Note on this clone: Within the sample, other DNA sequences also encode this same CDR3. V usage is TRBV7-3 and J usage is TRBJ1-1; tentatively, D is TRBD1 (6 bases). V was clipped by 4 bases and J by 3 bases, with 9 bases between them. Germline CDR1 reads SGHTA; CDR2 reads FQGTGA. The CDR3 extends over 13 amino acids. As DNA, the CDR3 is TGTGCCAGCAGCTCTCAGGGGTACACTGAAGCTTTCTTT. Residues: CASSSQGYTEAFF.

V gene TRBV9 combines with J gene TRBJ2-2; tentative D call: TRBD1 (5 bases). Germline V CDR1 and CDR2: SGDLS, YYNGEE. V shed 3 bases and J shed 6 bases, with 21 bases lying between them. This CDR3 spans 17 amino acids. Written as DNA, the CDR3 is TGTGCCAGCAGCGCCCACACACCGGACATTACCTCCGGGGAGCTGTTTTTT. Translating it yields CASSAHTPDITSGELFF.